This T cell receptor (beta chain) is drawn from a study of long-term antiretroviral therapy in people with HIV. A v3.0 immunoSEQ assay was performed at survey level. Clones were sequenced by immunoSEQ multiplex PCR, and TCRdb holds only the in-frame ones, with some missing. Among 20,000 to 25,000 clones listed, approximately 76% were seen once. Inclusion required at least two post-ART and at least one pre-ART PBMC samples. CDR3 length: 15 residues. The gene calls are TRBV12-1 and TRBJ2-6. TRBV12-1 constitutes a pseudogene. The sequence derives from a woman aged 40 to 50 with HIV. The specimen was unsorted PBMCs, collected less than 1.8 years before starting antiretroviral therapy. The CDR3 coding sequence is TGTGCCAGCAGTCCCGGGCGCTCTGGGGCCAACGTCCTGACTTTC. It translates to CASSPGRSGANVLTF.